This T cell receptor beta chain was captured in a study of cytomegalovirus exposure and HLA in healthy donors. Findings and caveats of the study: Across all donors, roughly uniform sequencing depth was an assumption of the presence/absence analyses. In a later analysis, TCR beta V- and J-gene trimming was associated with a missense DCLRE1C variant. Relative to the approximately 670-donor mean, N-insertions were reportedly fewer in an Asian-associated ancestry cluster in a later analysis.

At the time of sampling, donors were nominally healthy, though unrecorded immune exposures were likely. In the case of this clone: The antigen remains undetermined.

Vbeta (60) and Jbeta (13) primers were used in the PCR. TCRdb keeps only in-frame clones here, not all; method: immunoSEQ multiplex PCR. This sample yields about 190,000 clones, of which more than 60% are seen a single time; 2% to 2.5% belongs to the top ten. V lost 5 bases to trimming and J lost 0 bases; unmatched junction nucleotides: 6. The CDR3 sequence is 15 residues long. CDR1 and CDR2 (germline): SGHAT, FQNNGV. The sample taken for sequencing was PBMCs. The receptor was isolated from a woman younger than 45 in good health and CMV-seropositive. The chain recombines TRBV11-2 with TRBJ1-1; 7 nucleotides line up with TRBD1. As DNA, the CDR3 is TGTGCCAGCAGCGCACAGGGGTCCTTGAACACTGAAGCTTTCTTT. Amino acid sequence: CASSAQGSLNTEAFF.